This T cell receptor beta chain was retrieved from a study of response to subunit inactivated influenza vaccine. Trimming at V came to 5 bases and at J to 3 bases, leaving 9 bases not matched to a gene. Germline assignment: CDR1 SGHVS and CDR2 FQNEAQ. The CDR3 sequence is 15 residues long. TCRdb used MiXCR to reprocess the RT-PCR reads, holding one entry per CDR3 protein. The sample holds about 540,000 distinct CDR3 sequences, approximately 24% seen once. The same sample was also used in a study of T cells expressing NK-cell markers. Per that study: The TCR beta cDNA came from 5'RACE template switching with UMIs.

The source material was CD4+ T cells sorted from PBMCs, sampled approximately 13 days after vaccination. This receptor was obtained from a man between 45 and 60 years old who received an inactivated influenza vaccine. The chain combines TRBV7-8 with TRBJ2-5; the match to TRBD1 covers 7 bases. The CDR3 sequence: CASSARQGREETQYF. The CDR3 DNA reads as TGTGCCAGCAGCGCCCGACAGGGACGGGAAGAGACCCAGTACTTC.